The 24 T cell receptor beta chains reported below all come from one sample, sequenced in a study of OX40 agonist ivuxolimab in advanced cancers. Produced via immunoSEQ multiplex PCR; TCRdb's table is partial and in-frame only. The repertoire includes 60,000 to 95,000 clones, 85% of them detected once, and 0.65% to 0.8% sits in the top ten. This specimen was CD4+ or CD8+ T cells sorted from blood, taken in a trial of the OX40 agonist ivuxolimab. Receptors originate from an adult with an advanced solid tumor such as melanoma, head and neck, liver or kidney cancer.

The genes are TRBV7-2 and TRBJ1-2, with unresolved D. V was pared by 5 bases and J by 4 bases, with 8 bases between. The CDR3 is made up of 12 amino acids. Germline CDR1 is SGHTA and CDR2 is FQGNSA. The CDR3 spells CASSPYSYGYTF. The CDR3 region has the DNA TGTGCCAGCAGCCCGTACAGCTATGGCTACACCTTC.

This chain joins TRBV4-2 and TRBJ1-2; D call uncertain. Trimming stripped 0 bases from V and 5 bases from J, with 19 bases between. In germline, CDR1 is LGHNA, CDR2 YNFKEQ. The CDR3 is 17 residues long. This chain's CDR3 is CASSQDRNPQELYGYTF. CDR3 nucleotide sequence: TGTGCCAGCAGCCAAGACAGGAATCCTCAAGAATTATATGGCTACACCTTC.

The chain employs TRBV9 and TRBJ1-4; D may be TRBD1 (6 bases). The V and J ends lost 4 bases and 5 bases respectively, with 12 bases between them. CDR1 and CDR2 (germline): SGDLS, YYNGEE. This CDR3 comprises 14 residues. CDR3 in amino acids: CASSPRTDNEKLFF. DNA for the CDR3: TGTGCCAGCAGCCCTCGGACAGACAATGAAAAACTGTTTTTT.

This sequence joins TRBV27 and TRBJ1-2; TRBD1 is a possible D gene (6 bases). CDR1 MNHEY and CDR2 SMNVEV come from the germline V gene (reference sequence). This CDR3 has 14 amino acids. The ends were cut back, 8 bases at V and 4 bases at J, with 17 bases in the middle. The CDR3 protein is CASRQGSFGYGYTF. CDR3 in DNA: TGTGCCAGCCGGCAGGGGTCATTTGGCTATGGCTACACCTTC.

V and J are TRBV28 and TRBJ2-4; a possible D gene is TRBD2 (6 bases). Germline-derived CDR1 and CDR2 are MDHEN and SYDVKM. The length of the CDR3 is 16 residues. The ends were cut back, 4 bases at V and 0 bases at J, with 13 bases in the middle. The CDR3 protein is CASSSTAGGAKNIQYF. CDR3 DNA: TGTGCCAGCAGTTCGACCGCCGGGGGAGCCAAAAACATTCAGTACTTC.

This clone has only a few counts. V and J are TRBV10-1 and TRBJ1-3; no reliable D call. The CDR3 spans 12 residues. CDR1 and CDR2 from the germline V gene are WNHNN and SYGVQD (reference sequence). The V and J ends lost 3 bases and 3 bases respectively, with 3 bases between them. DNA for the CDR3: TGCGCCAGCAGTGACGTTGGAAACACCATATATTTT. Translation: CASSDVGNTIYF.

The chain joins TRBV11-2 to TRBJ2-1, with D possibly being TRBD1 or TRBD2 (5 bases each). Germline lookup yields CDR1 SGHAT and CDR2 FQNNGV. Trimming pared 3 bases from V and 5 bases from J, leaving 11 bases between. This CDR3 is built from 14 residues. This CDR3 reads CASSFGTPNNEQFF. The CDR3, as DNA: TGTGCCAGCAGCTTCGGGACCCCCAACAATGAGCAGTTCTTC. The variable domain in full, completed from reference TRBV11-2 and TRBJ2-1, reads EAGVAQSPRYKIIEKRQSVAFWCNPISGHATLYWYQQILGQGPKLLIQFQNNGVVDDSQLPKDRFSAERLKGVDSTLKIQPAKLEDSAVYLCASSFGTPNNEQFFGPGTRLTVL.

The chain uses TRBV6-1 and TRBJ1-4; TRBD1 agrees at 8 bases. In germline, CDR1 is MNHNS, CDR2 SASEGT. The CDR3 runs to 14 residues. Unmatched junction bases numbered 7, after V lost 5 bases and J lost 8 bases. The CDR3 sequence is CASSPRTGREKLFF. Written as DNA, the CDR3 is TGTGCCAGCAGTCCTAGGACAGGGAGGGAAAAACTGTTTTTT.

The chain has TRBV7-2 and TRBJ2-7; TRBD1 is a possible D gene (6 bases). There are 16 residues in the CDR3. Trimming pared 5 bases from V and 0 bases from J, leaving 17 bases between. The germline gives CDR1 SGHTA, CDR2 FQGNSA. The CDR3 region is CASSKQQGTSSYEQYF. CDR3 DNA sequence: TGTGCCAGCAGCAAACAACAGGGAACTTCCTCCTACGAGCAGTACTTC.

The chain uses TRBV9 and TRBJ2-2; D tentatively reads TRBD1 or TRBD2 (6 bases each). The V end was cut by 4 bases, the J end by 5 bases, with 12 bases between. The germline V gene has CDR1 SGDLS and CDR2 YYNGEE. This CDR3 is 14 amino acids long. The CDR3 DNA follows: TGTGCCAGCAGCAGTTCGGGGGCTACCGGGGAGCTGTTTTTT. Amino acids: CASSSSGATGELFF.

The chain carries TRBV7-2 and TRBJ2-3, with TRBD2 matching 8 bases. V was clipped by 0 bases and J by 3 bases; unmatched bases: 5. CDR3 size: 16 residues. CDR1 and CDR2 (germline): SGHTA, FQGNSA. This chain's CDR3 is CASSLALRLATDTQYF. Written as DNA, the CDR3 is TGTGCCAGCAGCTTAGCGCTGAGACTAGCGACAGATACGCAGTATTTT. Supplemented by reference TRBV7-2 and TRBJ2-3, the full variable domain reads GAGVSQSPSNKVTEKGKDVELRCDPISGHTALYWYRQSLGQGLEFLIYFQGNSAPDKSGLPSDRFSAERTGGSVSTLTIQRTQQEDSAVYLCASSLALRLATDTQYFGPGTRLTVL.

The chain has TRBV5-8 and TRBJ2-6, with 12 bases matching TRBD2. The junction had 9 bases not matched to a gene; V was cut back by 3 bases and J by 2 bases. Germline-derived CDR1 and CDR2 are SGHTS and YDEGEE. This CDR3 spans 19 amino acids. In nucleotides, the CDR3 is TGTGCCAGCAGCTCCACTAAGACTAGCGGGGGTGCTGGGGCCAACGTCCTGACTTTC. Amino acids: CASSSTKTSGGAGANVLTF. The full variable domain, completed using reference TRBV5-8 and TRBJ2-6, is EAGVTQSPTHLIKTRGQQATLRCSPISGHTSVYWYQQALGLGLQFLLWYDEGEERNRGNFPPRFSGRQFPNYSSELNVNALELEDSALYLCASSSTKTSGGAGANVLTFGAGSRLTVL.

CDR3 residues: CASSEWGPGGSSYNEQFF. The DNA for the CDR3 is TGTGCCAGCAGTGAATGGGGACCCGGGGGGAGCTCCTACAATGAGCAGTTCTTC. The J gene is TRBJ2-1, the V gene TRBV25-1; 7 bases map to TRBD2. This CDR3 has 18 amino acids. The germline V gene has CDR1 MGHDK and CDR2 SYGVNS. With 1 base clipped from V and 0 bases from J, the junction kept 9 bases outside the gene matches.

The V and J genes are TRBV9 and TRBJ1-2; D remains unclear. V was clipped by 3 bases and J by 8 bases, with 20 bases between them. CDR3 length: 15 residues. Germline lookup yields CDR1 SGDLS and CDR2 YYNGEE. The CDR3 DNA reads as TGTGCCAGCAGCGAACTTTTGGGGTCCTCTGGGGGCTACACCTTC. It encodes CASSELLGSSGGYTF.

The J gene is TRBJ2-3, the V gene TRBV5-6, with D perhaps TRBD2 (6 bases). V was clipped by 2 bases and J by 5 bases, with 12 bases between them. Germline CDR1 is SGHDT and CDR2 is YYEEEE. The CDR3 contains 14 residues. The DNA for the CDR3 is TGTGCCAGCAGCTTTGGGGGGACCAAAGATACGCAGTATTTT. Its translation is CASSFGGTKDTQYF. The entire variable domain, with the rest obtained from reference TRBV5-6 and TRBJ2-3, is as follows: DAGVTQSPTHLIKTRGQQVTLRCSPKSGHDTVSWYQQALGQGPQFIFQYYEEEERQRGNFPDRFSGHQFPNYSSELNVNALLLGDSALYLCASSFGGTKDTQYFGPGTRLTVL.

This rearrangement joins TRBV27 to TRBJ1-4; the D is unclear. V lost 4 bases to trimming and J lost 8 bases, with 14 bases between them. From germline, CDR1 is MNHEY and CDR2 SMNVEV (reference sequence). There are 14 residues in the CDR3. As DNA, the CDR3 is TGTGCCAGCAGTTCCTCGCAGCCTGGAGAAAAACTGTTTTTT. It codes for CASSSSQPGEKLFF.

Here the CDR3 reads CASSLELTNSPLHF. As DNA, the CDR3 is TGTGCCAGCAGCTTAGAACTGACAAATTCACCCCTCCACTTT. The rearrangement uses TRBV7-8 and TRBJ1-6; no firm D call. This CDR3 is built from 14 residues. V lost 1 base and J 7 bases, leaving 8 bases between the germline ends. The germline CDR1 and CDR2 sequences are SGHVS and FQNEAQ.

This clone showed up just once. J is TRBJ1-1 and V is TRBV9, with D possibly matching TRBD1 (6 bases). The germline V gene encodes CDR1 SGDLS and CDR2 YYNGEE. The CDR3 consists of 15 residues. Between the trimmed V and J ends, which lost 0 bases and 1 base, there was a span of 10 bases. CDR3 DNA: TGTGCCAGCAGCGTAGGTCTGGGGGCGAACACTGAAGCTTTCTTT. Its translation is CASSVGLGANTEAFF.

The CDR3: CASKAEGTQYF. The CDR3 region has the DNA TGTGCCAGCAAGGCCGAAGGGACCCAGTACTTC. The gene calls are TRBV2 and TRBJ2-5; D uncertain. The CDR3 sequence is 11 residues long. The ends were cut back, 7 bases at V and 7 bases at J, with 10 bases in the middle. Germline V gene lookup returns CDR1 SNHLY and CDR2 FYNNEI.

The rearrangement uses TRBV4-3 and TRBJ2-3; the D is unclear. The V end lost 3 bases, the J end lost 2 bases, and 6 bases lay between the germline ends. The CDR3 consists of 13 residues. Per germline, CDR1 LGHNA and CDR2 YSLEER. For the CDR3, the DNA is TGCGCCAGCAGCCAGGAGTCCACAGATACGCAGTATTTT. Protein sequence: CASSQESTDTQYF.

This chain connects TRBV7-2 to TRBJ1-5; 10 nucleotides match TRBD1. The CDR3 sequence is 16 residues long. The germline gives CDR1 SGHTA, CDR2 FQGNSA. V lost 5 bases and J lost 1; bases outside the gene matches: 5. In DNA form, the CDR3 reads TGTGCCAGCAGCCGACAGGGGGCGCCGAGCAATCAGCCCCAGCATTTT. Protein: CASSRQGAPSNQPQHF.

The CDR3, as DNA: TGTGCCAGCTCACCAATGGAAGGGGGGAAAGAGACCCAGTACTTC. Its protein is CASSPMEGGKETQYF. V is TRBV18 and J is TRBJ2-5; D possibly uses TRBD1 or TRBD2 (6 bases each). Trimming took off 2 bases at V and 3 bases at J, with 13 bases between the two ends. Germline lookup yields CDR1 KGHSH and CDR2 LQKENI. This CDR3 has 15 amino acids.

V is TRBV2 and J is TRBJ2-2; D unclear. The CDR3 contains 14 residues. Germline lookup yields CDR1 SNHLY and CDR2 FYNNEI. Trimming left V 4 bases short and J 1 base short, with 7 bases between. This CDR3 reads CASSVFRNTGELFF. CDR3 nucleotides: TGTGCCAGCAGTGTTTTCAGGAACACCGGGGAGCTGTTTTTT.

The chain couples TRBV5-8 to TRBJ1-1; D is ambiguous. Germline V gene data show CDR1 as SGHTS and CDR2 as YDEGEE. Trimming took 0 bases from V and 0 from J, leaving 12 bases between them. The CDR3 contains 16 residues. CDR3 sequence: CASSLGGWILNTEAFF. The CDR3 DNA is TGTGCCAGCAGCTTGGGGGGTTGGATCTTGAACACTGAAGCTTTCTTT. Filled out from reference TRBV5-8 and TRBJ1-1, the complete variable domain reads EAGVTQSPTHLIKTRGQQATLRCSPISGHTSVYWYQQALGLGLQFLLWYDEGEERNRGNFPPRFSGRQFPNYSSELNVNALELEDSALYLCASSLGGWILNTEAFFGQGTRLTVV.